This T cell receptor beta chain was documented in a study of early T cells in non-severe SARS-CoV-2 infection. V was clipped by 1 base and J by 1 base, with 10 bases between them. The CDR3 totals 15 residues. Germline V gene sequence: CDR1 SGHRS, CDR2 YFSETQ. Each CDR3 protein is one row after TCRdb ran MiXCR on the 5' RACE reads. Among 30,000 to 45,000 distinct CDR3 sequences listed, approximately 9.1% were seen once. This chain links TRBV5-1 with TRBJ2-3; D assignment may be TRBD1 or TRBD2 (5 bases each). The material sequenced was whole blood. The origin of this receptor is an adult who was a healthcare worker with PCR-confirmed SARS-CoV-2 infection or an uninfected control (not recorded which). CDR3 sequence (DNA): TGCGCCAGCAGCTTGATTTTGGGGGGCACAGATACGCAGTATTTT. This gives the protein CASSLILGGTDTQYF.